The present entry profiles one T cell receptor beta chain with its context. Its antigen is still unknown. Base qualities are missing; no much larger clone stands one base away. This sample is part of a study of OX40 agonist ivuxolimab in advanced cancers. Context from the whole study: Ivuxolimab, which targeted the costimulatory receptor OX40 (CD134), was an agonistic, fully human IgG2 monoclonal antibody. Patients were allowed to have had prior anti-PD-1, anti-PD-L1 or anti-CTLA-4 therapy, and around two fifths of the dose-escalation patients had been treated with checkpoint inhibitors. Of the roughly 51 dose-escalation patients, hepatocellular carcinoma was present in approximately 20, melanoma in around 15, renal cell carcinoma in 9 and head and neck cancer in 9. Partial responses were achieved by three dose-escalation patients, of whom one had hepatocellular carcinoma and two had cutaneous melanoma. Intravenous ivuxolimab was administered to patients every 2 weeks at six dose levels: 0.01, 0.1, 0.3, 1.5, 3 and 10 mg/kg. The paper reports the monotherapy dose-escalation portion (N of about 47 patients) of the phase I ivuxolimab trial. In the dose-escalation cohort, around four fifths of patients were male, and the mean age was approximately 55 years, with a range of about 20 to 90. Peripheral TCRbeta sequencing aimed to test whether ivuxolimab altered TCR sequence diversity and caused clonal T-cell expansion.

The trial excluded patients who had a history of autoimmune disease or were on systemic immunosuppression. Peripheral blood for TCR sequencing was collected from all dose cohorts at baseline, on cycle 4 day 1, and on cycle 7 day 1. The samples were drawn from a first-in-human, open-label, multicenter phase I dose-escalation trial of ivuxolimab. Adults with locally advanced or metastatic head and neck squamous cell, hepatocellular, melanoma or renal cell carcinoma were enrolled in the trial. Before TCR sequencing, CD4+ T cells and CD8+ T cells were sorted from peripheral blood as separate populations. The study at large found these results: The antigen specificity of the peripheral T cells that underwent clonal expansion was not determined. After ivuxolimab, CD8+ T cells had more expanded clones than CD4+ T cells on average. Low levels of normalized T-cell clonal expansion were also seen in some nonresponding patients. At doses of 0.1 to 3.0 mg/kg, clonal expansion of both CD4+ and CD8+ T cells in blood was seen between baseline and week 6. Partial responders in the 0.1-3.0 mg/kg groups had among the lowest normalized peripheral clonal expansion, especially among CD8+ T cells.

V and J are trimmed by 5 bases and 8 bases, and the gene matches miss 8 bases of the junction. The germline V gene (reference sequence) sets CDR1 to MNHNY and CDR2 to SVGAGI. Including the terminal cysteine and phenylalanine, the CDR3 comprises 14 residues. Just the 42-base CDR3 DNA is kept, in frame starting at base 1. For sequencing of the TCRbeta CDR3 region, genomic DNA was extracted from the sorted cells. The immunoSEQ Assay was used for sequencing of TCRbeta CDR3 regions. TCRdb re-hosts the immuneACCESS table, in-frame sequences only. Its copies lack some clones; in the studies checked, an unresolved V gene accounts for under half of them, and the cause for the rest is not known. The sample has around 80,000 clones on record, about four fifths of them singletons. The ten largest clones add up to roughly 0.44% of the sample.

The rearrangement combines TRBV6-6 with TRBJ2-1; 8 nucleotides in the junction match TRBD2. The sample was CD4+ or CD8+ T cells sorted from blood, taken in a trial of the OX40 agonist ivuxolimab. The TCR sequence derives from an adult with an advanced solid tumor such as melanoma, head and neck, liver or kidney cancer. The CDR3: CASSPSGSVDEQFF. The DNA reads as follows: TGTGCCAGCAGTCCAAGCGGGAGTGTAGATGAGCAGTTCTTC.